This T cell receptor beta chain was sequenced during a study of CD8 T cells in ankylosing spondylitis. Study-wide findings and caveats: What seemed typical of ankylosing spondylitis blood was a TCR beta motif built from several highly homologous variants.

In this sample, this clonotype turned up many times. Its antigen is unidentified. TCRdb reprocessed the 5' RACE reads with MiXCR, giving one entry per CDR3 protein. The sample lists about 220,000 distinct CDR3 sequences, 5.5% to 7.5% occurring once. The CDR3 consists of 16 residues. In germline, CDR1 is SGHDT, CDR2 YYEEEE. Germline trimming cut 5 bases from V and 3 bases from J; bases unmatched to any gene: 7. The clonotype comes from a male donor with ankylosing spondylitis. V is TRBV5-6 and J is TRBJ2-3, with 12 bases fitting TRBD1. Sequencing was done on a sample of blood, either unsorted or a sorted T cell fraction (not recorded which). CDR3 protein: CASRDLGQGATDTQYF. DNA of the CDR3: TGTGCCAGCAGGGACCTGGGACAGGGGGCGACAGATACGCAGTATTTT.